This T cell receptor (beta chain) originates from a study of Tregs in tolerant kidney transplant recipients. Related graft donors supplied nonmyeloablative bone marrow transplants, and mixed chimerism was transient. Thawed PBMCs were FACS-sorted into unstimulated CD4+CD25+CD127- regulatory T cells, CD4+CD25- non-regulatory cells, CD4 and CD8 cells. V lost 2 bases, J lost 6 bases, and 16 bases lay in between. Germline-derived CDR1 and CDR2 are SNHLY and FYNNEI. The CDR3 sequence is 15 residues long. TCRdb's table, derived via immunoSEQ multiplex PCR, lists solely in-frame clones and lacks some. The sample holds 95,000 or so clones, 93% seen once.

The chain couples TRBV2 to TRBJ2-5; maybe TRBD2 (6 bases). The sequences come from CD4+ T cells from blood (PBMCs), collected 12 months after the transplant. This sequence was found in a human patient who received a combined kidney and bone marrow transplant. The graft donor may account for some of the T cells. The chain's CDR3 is CASSETGVTIQTQYF. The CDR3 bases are TGTGCCAGCAGTGAAACGGGGGTGACGATCCAGACCCAGTACTTC.